This record looks at one TCR beta chain sequence and its context. Deletions cut 2 bases from V and 0 bases from J, with 10 bases between. Germline CDR1 is MNHNY and CDR2 is SVGAGI (reference sequence). This CDR3 spans 16 amino acids. The data originate from a study of blood T cell repertoires in COVID-19. As for the study in general: Samples taken during acute and convalescent COVID-19 were collected in the United States, Italy and Spain. PBMCs, B-cell-depleted T cells, or T cells provided the cDNA or gDNA that made up the material.

Here immunoSEQ multiplex PCR was the method, and the copy in TCRdb shows in-frame clones only, minus some. The repertoire holds a few hundred thousand clones, roughly 90% seen once, with around 1.2% in the top ten. The chain couples TRBV6-6 to TRBJ1-4; D remains ambiguous. The sample was peripheral blood. The clonotype originates from a middle-aged man with acute or convalescent COVID-19. The CDR3 coding sequence is TGTGCCAGCAGTTACATCACAGCTGCAACTAATGAAAAACTGTTTTTT. As protein: CASSYITAATNEKLFF.